This T cell receptor (beta chain) was profiled in a study of T cell repertoires in aging, cancer and after chemotherapy (dated by TCRdb to the late 2010s). Background for the entire study: Donors spanned six age groups from 30 or younger to 70 or older, with at least three individuals per group. In the solid tumor group, the paired samples taken before and after chemotherapy came from patients with brain tumors (glioblastoma) who were receiving therapy based on temozolomide. In total, the full dataset held some 8.2 million TCR reads. To look at immunoaging and at how T cells reconstitute after chemotherapy, the study profiled TCR beta repertoires in peripheral blood from both healthy donors and cancer patients. Alongside fewer than 100 healthy donors serving as a reference group, the cohort included some 210 cancer patients, of whom some 91 had hematological cancers and about 130 had solid cancers. Broad study findings and their caveats: Untreated patients with hematological or solid cancers showed significantly lower blood TCR diversity and higher clonality than age-matched healthy donors. It was noted by the authors that conclusions about immunological memory after chemotherapy cannot be drawn from the repertoire data. In healthy donors, the decline in TCR diversity with age was mainly explained by loss of richness, whereas in cancer patients loss of evenness was also found to contribute. In both cancer cohorts, median generation probability rose over the chemotherapy interval, which suggests that the repertoire was reconstituted through rebound thymic output.

Between the V and J ends, shortened by 7 bases and 0 bases respectively, the junction contains 18 bases. From its cysteine to its phenylalanine, the CDR3 spans 16 amino acids. Of all the DNA, just the CDR3 is kept, 48 bases in frame from base 1. Details on this clonotype: Its recognized antigen is unknown. It has no much larger one-base neighbor in the sample; base qualities were not kept.

Genomic DNA extracted from peripheral blood, rather than sorted cells or RNA, was used as the source for amplification of TCR beta rearrangements. Using a mixed TRB-A/B primer pool, multiplex touch-down PCR amplified rearranged TRB sequences covering the V, D and J segments. Two consecutive PCR reactions with Phusion HS II polymerase added Illumina adapters and sample indices to the amplicons. Amplicons were gel-purified with the NucleoSpin Gel and PCR Clean-up kit, then checked with Qubit and an Agilent 2100 Bioanalyzer. Sequencing of the libraries was done on an Illumina MiSeq with paired-end, single-indexed 600-cycle runs. Under the source paper's analysis protocol: TRB sequences were processed with MiXCR versions 2.12 and 3.0.5. Each unique CDR3 nucleotide sequence counted as one clone, and only productive sequences with at least two reads were retained. Repertoire metrics included Shannon diversity, evenness, clonality (one minus evenness), and alpha-parameterized diversity profiles from alpha 0 to 5. The IGoR algorithm was used to compute generation probabilities of clones in paired pre- and post-chemotherapy samples. The public reads were reanalyzed by TCRdb: fastp trimming at Q25, MiXCR alignment, in-frame beta chains only. Rows with a matching CDR3 protein are joined into one entry that keeps the most common DNA and genes. These V and J calls originate from TCRdb's pipeline instead of the authors' own analysis. Within this sample are 1,500 to 2,000 distinct CDR3 sequences, with less than 30% of them counted one time only. The ten top clones hold 22% of the sample.

Sequences were obtained from blood. This receptor was obtained from a human donor with a solid tumor. The V gene is TRBV12-3 or TRBV12-4 and the J gene is TRBJ1-1, and possibly TRBD1, on 5 matching bases. The CDR3 here reads CASTLTRGGMNTEAFF. At the DNA level, the sequence is TGTGCCAGCACCTTGACGCGGGGGGGGATGAACACTGAAGCTTTCTTT.